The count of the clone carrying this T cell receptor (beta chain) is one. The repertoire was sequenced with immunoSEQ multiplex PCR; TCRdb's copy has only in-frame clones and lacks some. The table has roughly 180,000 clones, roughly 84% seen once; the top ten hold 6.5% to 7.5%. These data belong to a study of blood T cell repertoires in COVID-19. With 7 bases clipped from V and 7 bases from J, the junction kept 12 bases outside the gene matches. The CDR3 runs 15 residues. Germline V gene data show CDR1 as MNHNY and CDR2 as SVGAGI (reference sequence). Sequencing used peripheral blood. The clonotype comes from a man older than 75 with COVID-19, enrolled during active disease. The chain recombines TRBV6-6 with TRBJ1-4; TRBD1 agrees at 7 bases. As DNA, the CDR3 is TGTGCCAGCATCGGGGGGGCAGGGGGAGGTGAAAAACTGTTTTTT. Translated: CASIGGAGGGEKLFF.